This T cell receptor (beta chain) comes out of a study of Ad26.COV2.S vaccination and SARS-CoV-2 variants (dated by TCRdb to about 2021). General notes on the study: Vaccine-arm donors came from COV1001, a multicentre, randomized, double-blind, placebo-controlled phase I-IIa trial of Ad26.COV2.S in healthy adults. Ad26.COV2.S was given intramuscularly at 5x10^10 or 1x10^11 viral particles, as a single shot or as two shots 56 days apart. Sequencing of the TCRbeta repertoire served to evaluate the specificity and breadth of SARS-CoV-2-reactive T cell receptors following Ad26.COV2.S vaccination. The TCR-sequenced set comprised about 32 samples: about 19 Ad26.COV2.S vaccine recipients, 5 placebo recipients and 8 SARS-CoV-2 convalescent individuals. Trial participants were randomized into five groups of five, in which low-dose or high-dose Ad26.COV2.S was given once or twice, or placebo was given on both occasions. Investigators did not know the trial group allocation while performing experiments and assessing outcomes. General conclusions and limits of the study: The authors noted that the TCR breadth and depth analyses may have underestimated total T cell responses. Comparable non-spike TCR breadth was observed between vaccine and placebo recipients, consistent with only spike being contained in the vaccine. Compared with placebo recipients, Ad26.COV2.S recipients showed higher spike-specific TCR breadth (P = 0.0014). Comparing responses between vaccine doses or regimens was not something the study was powered to do. Substantial breadth of spike-specific CD8+ and CD4+ T cell responses was reported after vaccination.

The immunoSEQ Assay was used to sequence TCRbeta CDR3 regions. After extraction, genomic DNA underwent amplification by bias-controlled multiplex PCR, followed by high-throughput sequencing. In the source study's methods: To quantify the absolute abundance of every unique TCRbeta CDR3 region, sequences were collapsed and filtered. Usable DNA was measured by amplifying reference genes present in all nucleated cells, and TCRbeta template counts were normalized to that usable DNA to estimate T cell fraction. Repertoire TCRs were annotated as SARS-CoV-2-specific when V gene, CDR3 amino acid sequence and J gene were exactly matched to a known reactive TCR set. The reference SARS-CoV-2 TCR set was derived from MIRA and filtered for enrichment in COVID-19-positive ImmuneCODE repertoires, a step that removed public or cross-reactive TCRs. Using the MIRA antigens, annotated TCRs were further analysed by specific ORF or by position within an ORF. Breadth was defined as annotated unique rearrangements over total unique productive rearrangements; depth was the summed frequency of those rearrangements. Two-sided Wilcoxon rank-sum tests were used to compare TCR breadth between groups. The table was pulled from immuneACCESS by TCRdb, which kept in-frame rearrangements only. Such tables lose some clones; where checked, under half of the loss comes from unresolved V genes, and the rest has no known cause. D and trimming were read from the DNA, whereas the V and J calls and clone size are those reported in that table. The sample contains 380,000 or so clones, roughly 91% of them found a single time. The top ten constitute approximately 5% of the sample.

Reading the label with the study, this specimen's treatment or condition is: 15 to 20 received Ad26.COV2.S at low or high dose, single or two shots; several received placebo; per-sample allocation not given. Repertoires of vaccine and placebo recipients were sequenced from samples collected on day 63 after the first injection. In Cohort 1b, around 25 adults aged 18-55 years were enrolled at a single site in Boston, USA, between 29 July and 7 August 2020. Ad26.COV2.S was a replication-incompetent adenovirus type 26 vector expressing a prefusion-stabilized SARS-CoV-2 spike protein from the original Wuhan strain. Points on this clone: Its recognized antigen is unknown. Within one base of it there is no much larger clone, and no base qualities were kept.

According to the germline V gene, CDR1 reads SGHAT and CDR2 reads FQNNGV. V and J are truncated by 1 base and 3 bases respectively, leaving an intervening sequence of 4 bases. From its cysteine to its phenylalanine, the CDR3 spans 12 amino acids. The entry retains the CDR3 DNA only, 36 bases that are in frame from base 1. The receptor was derived from a person aged 18-65 years who received the Ad26.COV2.S COVID-19 vaccine or a placebo. The V gene is TRBV11-2 and the J gene is TRBJ2-7; no D segment can be confidently identified. Sequenced material: peripheral blood, taken in a trial of Ad26.COV2.S vaccine versus placebo. CDR3 sequence: CASSLGNYEQYF. The nucleotides are TGTGCCAGCAGCTTAGGAAACTACGAGCAGTACTTC.